This T cell receptor beta chain was sequenced during a study of response to subunit inactivated influenza vaccine. In its sample, this clonotype was seen a few times. Via MiXCR, TCRdb re-called the RT-PCR reads, giving one row per CDR3 protein. The sample lists about 500,000 distinct CDR3 sequences; less than 7.5% were seen once. In germline, CDR1 is SGHTA, CDR2 FQGNSA. CDR3 length: 19 residues. Germline trimming cut 1 base from V and 0 bases from J; bases unmatched to any gene: 7. The sequences come from PBMCs from blood, collected 23 months after vaccination. The chain combines TRBV7-2 with TRBJ2-1, with 12 nucleotides matching TRBD2. The sequence came from a man between 50 and 69 years old who received an inactivated influenza vaccine. The chain's CDR3 is CASSLDASGGVSSYNEQFF. CDR3 in DNA: TGTGCCAGCAGCTTAGACGCTAGCGGGGGGGTTAGCTCCTACAATGAGCAGTTCTTC. Full variable domain (outside the CDR3, taken from reference TRBV7-2 and TRBJ2-1): GAGVSQSPSNKVTEKGKDVELRCDPISGHTALYWYRQSLGQGLEFLIYFQGNSAPDKSGLPSDRFSAERTGGSVSTLTIQRTQQEDSAVYLCASSLDASGGVSSYNEQFFGPGTRLTVL.